These 11 T cell receptor beta chains share one sample of origin, sequenced in a study of beta chain features in type 1 diabetes. Sequencing targeted expressed TCRB transcripts, as all isolated RNA had been reverse transcribed. Measured with immunoSEQ multiplex PCR; TCRdb has only the in-frame clones, and not every one. The sample records tens of thousands of clones, approximately 40% being singletons. General study points: Shorter TCRB CDR3s, moderately but significantly so, marked every one of the four CD4+ subsets in Type 1 diabetes patients.

Their antigens remain unidentified. The sample taken for sequencing was stem cell memory CD4+ T cells from blood. Receptor source: a man aged 25 to 40 with type 1 diabetes.

This clone was seen a handful of times. The V and J genes are TRBV28 and TRBJ1-1; D remains unclear. The V gene's germline CDR1 is MDHEN and CDR2 SYDVKM. The CDR3 runs 14 residues. V was clipped by 2 bases and J by 7 bases, with 14 bases between them. CDR3 protein: CASSLLGSNIEAFF. The CDR3 DNA is TGTGCCAGCAGTTTACTGGGCAGCAATATTGAAGCTTTCTTT.

Only a few counts were recorded for this clone. The genes are TRBV9 and TRBJ2-7; 8 nucleotides match TRBD1. The ends lost 0 bases at V and 2 bases at J; junction bases unmatched: 1. The CDR3 runs to 14 residues. Germline loops: CDR1 SGDLS, CDR2 YYNGEE. CDR3 sequence: CASSVGTGPYEQYF. The CDR3, as DNA: TGTGCCAGCAGCGTAGGGACAGGGCCCTACGAGCAGTACTTC.

The V call is TRBV7-9, the J call TRBJ2-3; D possibly corresponds to TRBD2 (5 bases). V was shortened by 6 bases and J by 2 bases, with 9 bases between the two germline ends. The CDR3 length is 13 residues. Germline V gives CDR1 SEHNR, CDR2 FQNEAQ (reference sequence). The CDR3 coding sequence is TGTGCCAGCAGAACGGACTCCACAGATACGCAGTATTTT. Encoded protein: CASRTDSTDTQYF. The full variable domain, with the rest looked up from reference TRBV7-9 and TRBJ2-3, is DTGVSQNPRHKITKRGQNVTFRCDPISEHNRLYWYRQTLGQGPEFLTYFQNEAQLEKSRLLSDRFSAERPKGSFSTLEIQRTEQGDSAMYLCASRTDSTDTQYFGPGTRLTVL.

The chain has TRBV6-6 and TRBJ1-3; D is ambiguous. The CDR3 is 12 amino acids. Germline loops: CDR1 MNHNY, CDR2 SVGAGI (reference sequence). V lost 10 bases, J lost 0 bases, and 7 bases lay in between. The CDR3 DNA is TGTGCCACCGGGAACTCTGGAAACACCATATATTTT. As protein: CATGNSGNTIYF.

This clone was seen more than once but under ten times. The chain has TRBV5-6 and TRBJ2-5, with 14 positions matching TRBD2. The CDR3 contains 15 residues. Germline trimming cut 4 bases from V and 4 bases from J; bases unmatched to any gene: 3. The germline V gene encodes CDR1 SGHDT and CDR2 YYEEEE. The CDR3 sequence: CASSTGLAGGETQYF. The CDR3 DNA follows: TGTGCCAGCAGCACAGGACTAGCGGGAGGAGAGACCCAGTACTTC.

V and J are TRBV27 and TRBJ2-2, with 7 bases fitting TRBD1. V lost 6 bases and J lost 7; bases outside the gene matches: 14. The CDR3 loop spans 16 amino acids. Per germline, CDR1 MNHEY and CDR2 SMNVEV (reference sequence). CDR3 protein: CASSHPDRVVIGELFF. The CDR3 coding sequence is TGTGCCAGCAGCCACCCAGACAGGGTTGTGATCGGGGAGCTGTTTTTT.

The chain carries TRBV7-2 and TRBJ2-1; D is unclear. With 2 bases removed from V and 0 bases from J, the gap between germline ends came to 8 bases. Per the germline V gene, CDR1 is SGHTA and CDR2 is FQGNSA. The CDR3 consists of 15 residues. CDR3 nucleotide sequence: TGTGCCAGCAGCTTAATGGAGAGCTCCTACAATGAGCAGTTCTTC. As protein: CASSLMESSYNEQFF.

The genes are TRBV6-5 and TRBJ2-7; TRBD1 aligns across 7 bases. The CDR3 runs 15 residues. The junction had 11 bases not matched to a gene; V was cut back by 6 bases and J by 3 bases. CDR1 MNHEY and CDR2 SVGAGI come from the germline V gene. This CDR3 is CASRRQGGSVYEQYF. The DNA of the CDR3 is TGTGCCAGCAGACGACAGGGCGGATCGGTCTACGAGCAGTACTTC.

The V call is TRBV4-1, the J call TRBJ1-6; D is ambiguous. With 0 bases removed from V and 6 bases from J, the gap between germline ends came to 15 bases. The CDR3 is 17 residues long. Germline V gene sequence: CDR1 MGHRA, CDR2 YSYEKL. CDR3 residues: CASSQELGSEINSPLHF. CDR3 DNA sequence: TGCGCCAGCAGCCAAGAGTTGGGCAGTGAGATTAATTCACCCCTCCACTTT.

In DNA, the CDR3 is TGCGCCAGCAGCCACCGACAGGGCAACTATGGCTACACCTTC. Amino acids: CASSHRQGNYGYTF. The genes are TRBV4-3 and TRBJ1-2, with 7 bases identical to TRBD1. Looked up from germline, CDR1 is LGHNA and CDR2 is YSLEER. The CDR3 is made up of 14 amino acids. V dropped 3 bases and J dropped 2; count of bases not matched to a gene: 3.

The chain uses TRBV4-3 and TRBJ2-2, with D perhaps TRBD1 (6 bases). V was cut by 2 bases and J by 8 bases, with 9 bases left in between. Germline V gene lookup returns CDR1 LGHNA and CDR2 YSLEER. This CDR3 has 13 amino acids. The CDR3 DNA sequence: TGCGCCAGCAGCCAAAACAGGGAGGGGGAGCTGTTTTTT. Translating gives CASSQNREGELFF.